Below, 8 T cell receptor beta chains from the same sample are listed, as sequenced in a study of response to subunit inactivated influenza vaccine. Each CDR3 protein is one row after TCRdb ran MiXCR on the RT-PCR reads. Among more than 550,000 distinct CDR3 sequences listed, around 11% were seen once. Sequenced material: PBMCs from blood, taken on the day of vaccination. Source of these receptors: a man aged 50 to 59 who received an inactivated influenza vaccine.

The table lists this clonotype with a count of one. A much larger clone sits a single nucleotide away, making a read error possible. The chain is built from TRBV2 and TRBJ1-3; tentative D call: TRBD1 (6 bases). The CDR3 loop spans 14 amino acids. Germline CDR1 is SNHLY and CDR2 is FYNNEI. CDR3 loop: CVISLDSSGNTIYF. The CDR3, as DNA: TGTGTCATCTCTTTGGACAGCTCTGGAAACACCATATATTTT.

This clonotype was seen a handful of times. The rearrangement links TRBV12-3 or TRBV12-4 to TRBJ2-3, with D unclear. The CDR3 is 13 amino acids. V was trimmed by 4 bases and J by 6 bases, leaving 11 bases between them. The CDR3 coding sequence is TGTGCCAGCAGTTCGAGATCTGGGGATACGCAGTATTTT. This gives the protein CASSSRSGDTQYF.

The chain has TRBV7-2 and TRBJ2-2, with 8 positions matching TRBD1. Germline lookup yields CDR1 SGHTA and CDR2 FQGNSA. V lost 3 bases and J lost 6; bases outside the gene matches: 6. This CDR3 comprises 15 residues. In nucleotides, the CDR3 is TGTGCCAGCAGCTTCCTGACAGGGGCCCCCGGGGAGCTGTTTTTT. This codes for CASSFLTGAPGELFF. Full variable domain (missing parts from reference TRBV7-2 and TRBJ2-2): GAGVSQSPSNKVTEKGKDVELRCDPISGHTALYWYRQSLGQGLEFLIYFQGNSAPDKSGLPSDRFSAERTGGSVSTLTIQRTQQEDSAVYLCASSFLTGAPGELFFGEGSRLTVL.

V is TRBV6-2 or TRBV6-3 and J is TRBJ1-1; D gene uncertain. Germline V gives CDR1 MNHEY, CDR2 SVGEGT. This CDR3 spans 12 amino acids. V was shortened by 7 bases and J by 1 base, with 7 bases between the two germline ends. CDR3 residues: CASTVANTEAFF. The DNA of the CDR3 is TGTGCCAGCACAGTCGCGAACACTGAAGCTTTCTTT.

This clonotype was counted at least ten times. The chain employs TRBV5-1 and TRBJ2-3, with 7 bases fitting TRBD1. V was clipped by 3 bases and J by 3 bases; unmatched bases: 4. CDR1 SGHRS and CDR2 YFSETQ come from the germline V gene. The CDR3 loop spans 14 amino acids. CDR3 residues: CASSSGQSTDTQYF. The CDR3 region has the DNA TGCGCCAGCAGCTCGGGACAGTCAACAGATACGCAGTATTTT.

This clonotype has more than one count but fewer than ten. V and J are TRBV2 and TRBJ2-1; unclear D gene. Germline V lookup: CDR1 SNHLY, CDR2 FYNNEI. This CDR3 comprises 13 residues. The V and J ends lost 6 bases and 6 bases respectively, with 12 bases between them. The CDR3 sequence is CASRLYSPNEQFF. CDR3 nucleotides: TGTGCCAGCAGACTGTATTCGCCCAATGAGCAGTTCTTC. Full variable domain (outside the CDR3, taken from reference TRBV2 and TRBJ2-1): EPEVTQTPSHQVTQMGQEVILRCVPISNHLYFYWYRQILGQKVEFLVSFYNNEISEKSEIFDDQFSVERPDGSNFTLKIRSTKLEDSAMYFCASRLYSPNEQFFGPGTRLTVL.

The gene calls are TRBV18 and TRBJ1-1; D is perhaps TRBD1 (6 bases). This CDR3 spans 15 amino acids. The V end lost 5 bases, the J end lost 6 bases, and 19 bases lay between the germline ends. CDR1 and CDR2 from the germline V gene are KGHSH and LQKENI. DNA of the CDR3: TGTGCCAGCTCAAAAAAAACCTTGCAGGGGCCTGAAGCTTTCTTT. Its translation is CASSKKTLQGPEAFF.

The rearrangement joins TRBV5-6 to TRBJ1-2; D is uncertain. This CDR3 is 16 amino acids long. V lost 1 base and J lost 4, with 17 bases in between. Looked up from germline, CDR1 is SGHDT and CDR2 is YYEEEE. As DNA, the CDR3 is TGTGCCAGCAGCTTGATAGCGTACAGCAATTTCTATGGCTACACCTTC. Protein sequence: CASSLIAYSNFYGYTF. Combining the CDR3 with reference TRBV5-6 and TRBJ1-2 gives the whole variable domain DAGVTQSPTHLIKTRGQQVTLRCSPKSGHDTVSWYQQALGQGPQFIFQYYEEEERQRGNFPDRFSGHQFPNYSSELNVNALLLGDSALYLCASSLIAYSNFYGYTFGSGTRLTVV.